The 20 T cell receptor beta chains listed next were all sequenced from one sample in a study of blood T cell repertoires in COVID-19. Assay used: immunoSEQ multiplex PCR; TCRdb lists only in-frame clones, some missing. The repertoire holds approximately 23,000 clones, approximately 90% seen once, with over 6% in the top ten. What was sequenced was peripheral blood. These receptors all stem from a woman of 80 years or more with active COVID-19.

This chain joins TRBV6-2 or TRBV6-3 and TRBJ2-7; 9 bases line up with TRBD1. This CDR3 has 15 residues. V dropped 5 bases and J dropped 2; count of bases not matched to a gene: 7. CDR1 MNHEY and CDR2 SVGEGT come from the germline V gene. CDR3 residues: CASSDMGQGTYEQYF. CDR3 coding DNA: TGTGCCAGCAGTGACATGGGACAGGGAACCTACGAGCAGTACTTC.

As DNA, the CDR3 is TGTGCCAGCAGCGTAAACCCCGGGGAAGCTTTCTTT. Residues: CASSVNPGEAFF. The chain has TRBV9 and TRBJ1-1; D uncertain. Trimming removed 1 base at V and 8 bases at J, with 9 bases between. CDR1 is SGDLS, CDR2 YYNGEE, per germline. CDR3 length: 12 amino acids.

The chain employs TRBV9 and TRBJ1-2, with D tentatively TRBD1 (6 bases). The germline V and J ends were trimmed by 0 bases and 4 bases, with 13 bases remaining between them. The V gene's germline CDR1 is SGDLS and CDR2 YYNGEE. The CDR3 runs to 15 residues. CDR3 sequence (DNA): TGTGCCAGCAGCGTAGAGAGCAGGGGCCCCTATGGCTACACCTTC. This gives the protein CASSVESRGPYGYTF. Full variable domain (outside the CDR3, taken from reference TRBV9 and TRBJ1-2): DSGVTQTPKHLITATGQRVTLRCSPRSGDLSVYWYQQSLDQGLQFLIQYYNGEERAKGNILERFSAQQFPDLHSELNLSSLELGDSALYFCASSVESRGPYGYTFGSGTRLTVV.

The CDR3 DNA reads as TGTGCCAGCAGCTCCGGACTAGCGAGTCGCACAGATACGCAGTATTTT. This codes for CASSSGLASRTDTQYF. The chain is built from TRBV5-4 and TRBJ2-3; 9 nucleotides align to TRBD2. The germline gives CDR1 SGHNT, CDR2 YYREEE (reference sequence). With 3 bases clipped from V and 1 base from J, the junction kept 6 bases outside the gene matches. This CDR3 contains 16 residues.

This clone was found once. The chain recombines TRBV3-1 (or the pseudogene TRBV3-2) with TRBJ1-4, with D perhaps matching TRBD1 (5 bases). The length of the CDR3 is 16 residues. V was trimmed by 1 base and J by 3 bases, leaving 12 bases between them. CDR1 is LGHDT, CDR2 YNNKEL, per germline (reference sequence). Written as DNA, the CDR3 is TGTGCCAGCAGCCAAGCAGGGAGGGGACCTAATGAAAAACTGTTTTTT. This codes for CASSQAGRGPNEKLFF.

This clone was recorded only once. The V and J genes are TRBV11-2 and TRBJ2-5; 8 bases line up with TRBD2. CDR1 and CDR2 from the germline V gene are SGHAT and FQNNGV. V shed 3 bases and J 5 bases; nucleotides not matched to a gene: 8. The CDR3 is 15 amino acids. The chain's CDR3 is CASSLKRGPGETQYF. The CDR3 bases are TGTGCCAGCAGCTTGAAGCGGGGGCCCGGGGAGACCCAGTACTTC. Supplemented by reference TRBV11-2 and TRBJ2-5, the full variable domain reads EAGVAQSPRYKIIEKRQSVAFWCNPISGHATLYWYQQILGQGPKLLIQFQNNGVVDDSQLPKDRFSAERLKGVDSTLKIQPAKLEDSAVYLCASSLKRGPGETQYFGPGTRLLVL.

This rearrangement joins TRBV6-4 to TRBJ2-3, with D hard to call. Germline V gives CDR1 MRHNA, CDR2 SNTAGT. The CDR3 has 14 residues. Trimming left V 4 bases short and J 2 bases short, with 10 bases between. CDR3 coding DNA: TGTGCCAGCAGTGCCTCAGCTAACACAGATACGCAGTATTTT. Its protein product is CASSASANTDTQYF.

The DNA for the CDR3 is TGTGCCAGCAGCGTAGCGGGAGACTCCACAGATACGCAGTATTTT. It codes for CASSVAGDSTDTQYF. The chain couples TRBV9 to TRBJ2-3; a weak D match, TRBD2 (6 bases). The CDR3 is 15 residues long. Deletions cut 0 bases from V and 2 bases from J, with 10 bases between. Looked up from germline, CDR1 is SGDLS and CDR2 is YYNGEE.

The chain couples TRBV3-1 (or the pseudogene TRBV3-2) to TRBJ2-5; the match to TRBD2 covers 13 bases. V lost 4 bases and J lost 5; bases outside the gene matches: 7. CDR1 and CDR2 (germline): LGHDT, YNNKEL (reference sequence). CDR3 length: 16 residues. The CDR3 region is CASSPGTSGTGETQYF. Written as DNA, the CDR3 is TGTGCCAGCAGCCCCGGGACTAGCGGGACGGGGGAGACCCAGTACTTC.

V is TRBV30 and J is TRBJ1-4; D is ambiguous. This CDR3 contains 15 residues. Per the germline V gene, CDR1 is GTSNPN and CDR2 is SVGIG (reference sequence). V lost 3 bases and J lost 0, with 11 bases in between. The CDR3 bases are TGTGCCTGGAGCGGCGGCGGAACAACTAATGAAAAACTGTTTTTT. Amino acids: CAWSGGGTTNEKLFF.

The chain recombines TRBV7-2 with TRBJ2-2, with TRBD1 identical over 7 bases. The CDR3 is made up of 16 amino acids. The trim removed 4 bases at V and 1 base at J, leaving 6 bases unmatched. The germline gives CDR1 SGHTA, CDR2 FQGNSA. CDR3 residues: CASSSRQGLNTGELFF. CDR3 bases: TGTGCCAGCAGCTCGAGACAGGGCCTGAACACCGGGGAGCTGTTTTTT.

This chain links TRBV25-1 with TRBJ2-1; D possibly corresponds to TRBD1 (6 bases). The CDR3 contains 16 residues. V lost 0 bases, J lost 12 bases, and 21 bases lay in between. Germline loops: CDR1 MGHDK, CDR2 SYGVNS. Here the CDR3 reads CASSEYTFTSPQGQFF. As DNA, the CDR3 is TGTGCCAGCAGTGAATATACATTCACCAGCCCACAGGGGCAGTTCTTC.

This chain links TRBV6-1 with TRBJ1-1, with D maybe TRBD1 (5 bases). This CDR3 region has 14 residues. The germline gives CDR1 MNHNS, CDR2 SASEGT. V gave up 2 bases and J gave up 0 bases, with 7 bases separating them. The DNA for the CDR3 is TGTGCCAGCAGTGAAAAGGGGTTGAACACTGAAGCTTTCTTT. Protein: CASSEKGLNTEAFF.

The rearrangement joins TRBV15 to TRBJ1-3; no firm D call. Germline CDR1 and CDR2: LNHNV and YYDKDF (reference sequence). Trimming removed 1 base from V and 8 bases from J, with 9 bases in between. The length of the CDR3 is 13 residues. The CDR3 bases are TGTGCCACCAGCAGAGTCCCGGTGGACACCATATATTTT. It translates to CATSRVPVDTIYF.

The chain links TRBV7-2 to TRBJ1-2, with D possibly being TRBD1 (6 bases). The CDR3 has 14 residues. CDR1 SGHTA and CDR2 FQGNSA come from the germline V gene. V dropped 6 bases and J dropped 2 bases, with 13 bases sitting between them. CDR3 nucleotides: TGTGCCAGCAGTCACACAGGGACGAACTATGGCTACACCTTC. Its protein product is CASSHTGTNYGYTF.

V is TRBV9 and J is TRBJ2-3; TRBD2 matches at 8 bases. J gave up 4 bases and V 4 bases, and 8 bases lay outside the gene matches. This CDR3 comprises 15 residues. Germline lookup yields CDR1 SGDLS and CDR2 YYNGEE. The CDR3 is CASSLGGAGADTQYF. Here the CDR3 DNA reads TGTGCCAGCAGCCTCGGGGGGGCCGGGGCAGATACGCAGTATTTT.

This clone was counted once. The chain employs TRBV30 and TRBJ2-5; D may be TRBD1 (6 bases). The V gene's germline CDR1 is GTSNPN and CDR2 SVGIG (reference sequence). This CDR3 spans 14 amino acids. V was pared by 0 bases and J by 5 bases, with 13 bases between. This CDR3 reads CAWSVLGALETQYF. DNA for the CDR3: TGTGCCTGGAGTGTACTGGGGGCCCTGGAGACCCAGTACTTC.

DNA of the CDR3: TGTGCCAGTAGACCAGGACAGGGGAGGCGGAATTCACCCCTCCACTTT. Encoded protein: CASRPGQGRRNSPLHF. The chain couples TRBV19 to TRBJ1-6, with 9 bases that match TRBD1. Per the germline V gene, CDR1 is LNHDA and CDR2 is SQIVND (reference sequence). The CDR3 consists of 16 residues. The V gene end was trimmed by 6 bases and the J gene end by 7 bases; junction bases not matched to a gene: 10. Looking up the rest from reference TRBV19 and TRBJ1-6 gives the full variable domain: DGGITQSPKYLFRKEGQNVTLSCEQNLNHDAMYWYRQDPGQGLRLIYYSQIVNDFQKGDIAEGYSVSREKKESFPLTVTSAQKNPTAFYLCASRPGQGRRNSPLHFGNGTRLTVT.

V and J are TRBV4-2 and TRBJ2-2, with a tentative D call TRBD2 (6 bases). The V end was cut by 4 bases, the J end by 3 bases, with 9 bases between. The CDR3 is made up of 14 amino acids. Germline CDR1 LGHNA, CDR2 YNFKEQ. For the CDR3, the DNA is TGTGCCAGCAGCCCTGGGACTTACACCGGGGAGCTGTTTTTT. This translates into CASSPGTYTGELFF.

This sequence joins TRBV5-4 and TRBJ2-1; TRBD2 matches 13 bases. Germline CDR1 SGHNT, CDR2 YYREEE (reference sequence). This CDR3 is built from 15 residues. The trim removed 4 bases at V and 4 bases at J, leaving 2 bases unmatched. CDR3 in amino acids: CASSGTSGMYNEQFF. CDR3 coding DNA: TGTGCCAGCAGCGGGACTAGCGGGATGTACAATGAGCAGTTCTTC.